The present entry profiles one TCR beta chain with its context. 13 Jbeta primers and 60 Vbeta primers were used for the PCR. Sequenced by immunoSEQ multiplex PCR; TCRdb stores in-frame clones only, minus some. Of about 130,000 clones detected, 70% to 75% appear once; the ten largest clones hold roughly 7.3%. The V gene end was trimmed by 6 bases and the J gene end by 0 bases; junction bases not matched to a gene: 12. Germline CDR1 reads SGHVS; CDR2 reads FQNEAQ. The CDR3 has 17 amino acids. These data come from a study of cytomegalovirus exposure and HLA in healthy donors. The source of this sequence is a male donor in good health and CMV-seronegative. The sequencing sample was made of PBMCs. The chain combines TRBV7-8 with TRBJ1-1, with 8 bases identical to TRBD1. The CDR3 sequence: CASRPRTGNLLNTEAFF. CDR3 DNA sequence: TGTGCCAGCAGACCACGGACAGGGAACCTCCTGAACACTGAAGCTTTCTTT.